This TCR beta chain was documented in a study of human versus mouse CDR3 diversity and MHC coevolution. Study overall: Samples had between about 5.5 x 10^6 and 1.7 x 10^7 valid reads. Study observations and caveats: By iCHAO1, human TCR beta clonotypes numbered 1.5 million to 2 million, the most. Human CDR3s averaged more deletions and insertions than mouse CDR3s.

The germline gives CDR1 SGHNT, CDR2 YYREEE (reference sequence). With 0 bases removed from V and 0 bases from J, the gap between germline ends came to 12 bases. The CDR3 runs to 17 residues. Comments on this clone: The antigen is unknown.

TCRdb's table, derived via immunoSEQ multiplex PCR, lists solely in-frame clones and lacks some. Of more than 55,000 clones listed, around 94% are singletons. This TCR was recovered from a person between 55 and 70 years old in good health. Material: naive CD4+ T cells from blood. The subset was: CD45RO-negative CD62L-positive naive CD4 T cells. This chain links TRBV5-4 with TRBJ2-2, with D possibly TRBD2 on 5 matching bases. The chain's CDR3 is CASSLGLANTNTGELFF. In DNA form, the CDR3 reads TGTGCCAGCAGCTTGGGGCTAGCCAACACGAACACCGGGGAGCTGTTTTTT.